The rows below give T cell receptor beta chains drawn from one sample of a study of OX40 agonist ivuxolimab in advanced cancers. Assay used: immunoSEQ multiplex PCR; TCRdb lists only in-frame clones, some missing. The sample records around 76,000 clones, approximately 86% being singletons. Sequencing used CD4+ or CD8+ T cells sorted from blood, obtained in a trial of the OX40 agonist ivuxolimab. These receptors were obtained from an adult with an advanced solid tumor such as melanoma, head and neck, liver or kidney cancer. The CDR3 runs from the conserved cysteine through the conserved F or W. The order of the fields is D gene, clone size, J gene, V gene, CDR3 DNA, CDR3 protein. The D gene is left open where the match is weak. The size entry is marked missing in some rows and otherwise reads once, few, many or a size class.

D gene: NA
clone size: NA
J gene: TRBJ2-1
V gene: TRBV2
CDR3 DNA: TGTGCCAGCAGTGAAGCGCTGGAGGGAAATGAGCAGTTCTTC
CDR3 protein: CASSEALEGNEQFF

D gene: TRBD2
clone size: NA
J gene: TRBJ2-7
V gene: TRBV6-5
CDR3 DNA: TGTGCCAGCAGAACGGGACTAGCGGGTTCCTACGAGCAGTACTTC
CDR3 protein: CASRTGLAGSYEQYF

D gene: NA
clone size: NA
J gene: TRBJ1-3
V gene: TRBV11-1
CDR3 DNA: TGTGCCAGCAGCTTCCCTGGAAACACCATATATTTT
CDR3 protein: CASSFPGNTIYF

D gene: TRBD1
clone size: NA
J gene: TRBJ1-2
V gene: TRBV29-1
CDR3 DNA: TGCAGCGTCCGTGGTGAGGGACAGGGGTACGCTAACTATGGCTACACCTTC
CDR3 protein: CSVRGEGQGYANYGYTF

D gene: NA
clone size: NA
J gene: TRBJ2-3
V gene: TRBV5-5
CDR3 DNA: TGTGCCAGCAGCCTAGGGGTGGCAACTAGCACAGATACGCAGTATTTT
CDR3 protein: CASSLGVATSTDTQYF

D gene: NA
clone size: few
J gene: TRBJ1-1
V gene: TRBV7-8
CDR3 DNA: TGTGCCAGCAGCTTCGGGGGTGGTGAAGCTTTCTTT
CDR3 protein: CASSFGGGEAFF

D gene: NA
clone size: once
J gene: TRBJ1-2
V gene: TRBV5-4
CDR3 DNA: TGTGCCAGCAGGGGTGGGTACGAAGGCTACACCTTC
CDR3 protein: CASRGGYEGYTF

D gene: NA
clone size: NA
J gene: TRBJ1-3
V gene: TRBV18
CDR3 DNA: TGTGCCAGCTCACCACGGGGTACCACTCGCTGGGCATCCGGAAACACCATATATTTT
CDR3 protein: CASSPRGTTRWASGNTIYF

D gene: NA
clone size: NA
J gene: TRBJ2-1
V gene: TRBV5-1
CDR3 DNA: TGCGCCAGCAGCTCTCACTTGGCGGAGCAGTTCTTC
CDR3 protein: CASSSHLAEQFF

D gene: NA
clone size: NA
J gene: TRBJ1-4
V gene: TRBV7-9
CDR3 DNA: TGTGCCAGCAGCTTAGAGGCTAACCTAGAGGAAAAACTGTTTTTT
CDR3 protein: CASSLEANLEEKLFF

D gene: NA
clone size: NA
J gene: TRBJ1-1
V gene: TRBV15
CDR3 DNA: TGTGCCACCAGCAGAGCGCGGGGCGAAGCTTTCTTT
CDR3 protein: CATSRARGEAFF

D gene: TRBD1
clone size: NA
J gene: TRBJ1-1
V gene: TRBV7-2
CDR3 DNA: TGTGCCAGCAGCTCCCAGGGGGCTGCGAACACTGAAGCTTTCTTT
CDR3 protein: CASSSQGAANTEAFF

D gene: NA
clone size: NA
J gene: TRBJ2-2
V gene: TRBV7-3
CDR3 DNA: TGTGCCAGCAGCTTAAACGGGGAGCTGTTTTTT
CDR3 protein: CASSLNGELFF

D gene: NA
clone size: NA
J gene: TRBJ2-4
V gene: TRBV5-1
CDR3 DNA: TGCGCCAGCAGCCAAACGGACAGCCTGAAAAACATTCAGTACTTC
CDR3 protein: CASSQTDSLKNIQYF

D gene: NA
clone size: NA
J gene: TRBJ2-7
V gene: TRBV30
CDR3 DNA: TGTGCCTGGAGTGGACTCCACGAGCAGTACTTC
CDR3 protein: CAWSGLHEQYF

D gene: NA
clone size: NA
J gene: TRBJ1-5
V gene: TRBV10-1
CDR3 DNA: TGCGCCAGCAGTGAGCAACAGGATGTCATTTCGGGCAATCAGCCCCAGCATTTT
CDR3 protein: CASSEQQDVISGNQPQHF

D gene: TRBD2
clone size: NA
J gene: TRBJ2-3
V gene: TRBV9
CDR3 DNA: TGTGCCAGCAGCGTAGGGACTAGCGGGAGGCTCACAGATACGCAGTATTTT
CDR3 protein: CASSVGTSGRLTDTQYF

D gene: NA
clone size: few
J gene: TRBJ2-7
V gene: TRBV2
CDR3 DNA: TGTGCCAGTCAAGGCAGGTCGGAGGAGCAGTACTTC
CDR3 protein: CASQGRSEEQYF

D gene: NA
clone size: NA
J gene: TRBJ2-6
V gene: TRBV5-6
CDR3 DNA: TGTGCCAGCAGCTTTGGGGGCTCTGGGGCCAACGTCCTGACTTTC
CDR3 protein: CASSFGGSGANVLTF

D gene: NA
clone size: NA
J gene: TRBJ1-2
V gene: TRBV11-1
CDR3 DNA: TGTGCCAGCAGCTTAGGGCCTTATGGGAGCTACACCTTC
CDR3 protein: CASSLGPYGSYTF

D gene: NA
clone size: NA
J gene: TRBJ1-2
V gene: TRBV6-5
CDR3 DNA: TGTGCCAGCAGTTACACCTCTTCTCGGGGTACCTATGGCTACACCTTC
CDR3 protein: CASSYTSSRGTYGYTF

D gene: NA
clone size: NA
J gene: TRBJ1-5
V gene: TRBV28
CDR3 DNA: TGTGCCAGCAGTTTTACACAGGGTAATTATCAGCCCCAGCATTTT
CDR3 protein: CASSFTQGNYQPQHF

D gene: TRBD2
clone size: NA
J gene: TRBJ2-3
V gene: TRBV7-8
CDR3 DNA: TGTGCCACATTTAGGACCGGGACTAGCGGGAGAGGAGACACAGATACGCAGTATTTT
CDR3 protein: CATFRTGTSGRGDTDTQYF

D gene: NA
clone size: NA
J gene: TRBJ2-3
V gene: TRBV7-3
CDR3 DNA: TGTGCCAGCAGCCCCTCAGGGCCAAACACAGATACGCAGTATTTT
CDR3 protein: CASSPSGPNTDTQYF

D gene: NA
clone size: NA
J gene: TRBJ2-7
V gene: TRBV5-1
CDR3 DNA: TGCGCCAGCAGCTTGGTTTCAGGAACCTACTCCTACGAGCAGTACTTC
CDR3 protein: CASSLVSGTYSYEQYF

D gene: NA
clone size: NA
J gene: TRBJ1-4
V gene: TRBV5-6
CDR3 DNA: TGTGCCAGCAGCTCCCTGGGGCAGGGTGGGGAAAAACTGTTTTTT
CDR3 protein: CASSSLGQGGEKLFF

D gene: TRBD1
clone size: NA
J gene: TRBJ1-2
V gene: TRBV29-1
CDR3 DNA: TGCAGCGTTGATGGGGGACAGATGTATGGCTACACCTTC
CDR3 protein: CSVDGGQMYGYTF

D gene: TRBD1
clone size: NA
J gene: TRBJ1-4
V gene: TRBV5-1
CDR3 DNA: TGCGCCAGCAGCTTGGGCGACCGGGACAGGATTGAAAAACTGTTTTTT
CDR3 protein: CASSLGDRDRIEKLFF

D gene: NA
clone size: many
J gene: TRBJ2-1
V gene: TRBV6-1
CDR3 DNA: TGTGCCAGCACAAGGGGACGGGAGCAGTTCTTC
CDR3 protein: CASTRGREQFF

D gene: NA
clone size: NA
J gene: TRBJ2-1
V gene: TRBV5-8
CDR3 DNA: TGTGCCAGCAGCTTTCTAATGGGGGTAAGGAATGAGCAGTTCTTC
CDR3 protein: CASSFLMGVRNEQFF

D gene: NA
clone size: NA
J gene: TRBJ2-3
V gene: TRBV29-1
CDR3 DNA: TGCAGCTCTGACACAGATACGCAGTATTTT
CDR3 protein: CSSDTDTQYF

D gene: NA
clone size: NA
J gene: TRBJ2-5
V gene: TRBV5-1
CDR3 DNA: TGCGCCAGCAGGGTAGAGCTTATGGAGACCCAGTACTTC
CDR3 protein: CASRVELMETQYF

D gene: TRBD1
clone size: NA
J gene: TRBJ2-1
V gene: TRBV14
CDR3 DNA: TGTGCCAGCAGCCCCCGGGACAGGGTAGCCAATGAGCAGTTCTTC
CDR3 protein: CASSPRDRVANEQFF

D gene: NA
clone size: NA
J gene: TRBJ1-2
V gene: TRBV30
CDR3 DNA: TGTGCCTGGACGACGGGGACCTCTCAGGGCTACACCTTC
CDR3 protein: CAWTTGTSQGYTF

D gene: NA
clone size: once
J gene: TRBJ2-7
V gene: TRBV6-6
CDR3 DNA: TGTGCCAGCAGATCACAGACCTACGAGCAGTACTTC
CDR3 protein: CASRSQTYEQYF

D gene: NA
clone size: NA
J gene: TRBJ1-6
V gene: TRBV5-1
CDR3 DNA: TGCGCCAGCAGTTCATCGGGGGGAGATTCACCCCTCCACTTT
CDR3 protein: CASSSSGGDSPLHF

D gene: NA
clone size: NA
J gene: TRBJ2-5
V gene: TRBV7-9
CDR3 DNA: TGTGCCAGCAGCCCGAGGGCTACCTCGGAGACCCAGTACTTC
CDR3 protein: CASSPRATSETQYF

D gene: NA
clone size: NA
J gene: TRBJ2-2
V gene: TRBV19
CDR3 DNA: TGTGCCAGTAGTCTGCGGACGGGGACCGGGGAGCTGTTTTTT
CDR3 protein: CASSLRTGTGELFF

D gene: TRBD1
clone size: NA
J gene: TRBJ1-4
V gene: TRBV5-1
CDR3 DNA: TGCGCCAGCAGCTCAGGGGGCGACGGAAAACTGTTTTTT
CDR3 protein: CASSSGGDGKLFF

D gene: NA
clone size: NA
J gene: TRBJ1-1
V gene: TRBV7-3
CDR3 DNA: TGTGCCAGCAGCATCTGGGGGAGCGGCGAAGCTTTCTTT
CDR3 protein: CASSIWGSGEAFF

D gene: NA
clone size: NA
J gene: TRBJ1-4
V gene: TRBV7-3
CDR3 DNA: TGTGCCAGCAGCCCTGACTCGGGCAGTGAAAAACTGTTTTTT
CDR3 protein: CASSPDSGSEKLFF

D gene: NA
clone size: NA
J gene: TRBJ1-1
V gene: TRBV14
CDR3 DNA: TGTGCCAGCAGCCAGGGGACCGTAGCTTTCTTT
CDR3 protein: CASSQGTVAFF

D gene: NA
clone size: few
J gene: TRBJ1-1
V gene: TRBV28
CDR3 DNA: TGTGCCAGTGGAAGGACTGAAGCTTTCTTT
CDR3 protein: CASGRTEAFF

D gene: NA
clone size: NA
J gene: TRBJ2-7
V gene: TRBV28
CDR3 DNA: TGTGCCAGCAGTTCCTCGGACCCATACGAGCAGTACTTC
CDR3 protein: CASSSSDPYEQYF

D gene: TRBD1
clone size: NA
J gene: TRBJ2-2
V gene: TRBV7-9
CDR3 DNA: TGTGCCAGCAGCTTAACCACCGGGACAGGGAACACCGGGGAGCTGTTTTTT
CDR3 protein: CASSLTTGTGNTGELFF

D gene: NA
clone size: NA
J gene: TRBJ2-5
V gene: TRBV7-6
CDR3 DNA: TGTGCCAGCACCGGGGACTCTTATGGGATCCAAGAGACCCAGTACTTC
CDR3 protein: CASTGDSYGIQETQYF